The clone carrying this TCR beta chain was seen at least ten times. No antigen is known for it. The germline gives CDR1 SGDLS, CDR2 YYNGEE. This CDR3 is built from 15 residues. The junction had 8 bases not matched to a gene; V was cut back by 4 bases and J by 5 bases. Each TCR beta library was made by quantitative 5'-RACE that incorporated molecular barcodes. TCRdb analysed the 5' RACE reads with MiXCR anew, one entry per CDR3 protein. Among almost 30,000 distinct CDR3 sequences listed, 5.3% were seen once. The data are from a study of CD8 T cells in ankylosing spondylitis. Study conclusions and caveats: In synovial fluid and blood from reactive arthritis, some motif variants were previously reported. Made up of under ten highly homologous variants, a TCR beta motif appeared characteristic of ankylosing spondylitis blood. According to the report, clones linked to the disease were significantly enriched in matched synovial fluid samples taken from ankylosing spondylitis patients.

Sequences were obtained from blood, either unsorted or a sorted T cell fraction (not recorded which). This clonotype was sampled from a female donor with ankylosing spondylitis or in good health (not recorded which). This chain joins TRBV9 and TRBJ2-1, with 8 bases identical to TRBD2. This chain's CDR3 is CASSLDGRADNEQFF. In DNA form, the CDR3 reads TGTGCCAGCAGCCTCGACGGGAGGGCCGACAATGAGCAGTTCTTC.